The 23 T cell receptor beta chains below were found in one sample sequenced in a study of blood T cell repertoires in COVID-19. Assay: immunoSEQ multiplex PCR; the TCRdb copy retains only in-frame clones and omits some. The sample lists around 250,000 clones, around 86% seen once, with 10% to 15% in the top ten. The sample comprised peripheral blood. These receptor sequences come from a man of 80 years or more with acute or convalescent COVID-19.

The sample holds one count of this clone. CDR3 nucleotides: TGTGCCAGCAGGGCCAGCGGGAGGACCTACAATGAGCAGTTCTTC. It encodes CASRASGRTYNEQFF. The chain carries TRBV28 and TRBJ2-1, with TRBD2 identical over 9 bases. The CDR3 contains 15 residues. The V gene's germline CDR1 is MDHEN and CDR2 SYDVKM. V lost 6 bases, J lost 2 bases, and 5 bases stayed unmatched. Together with reference TRBV28 and TRBJ2-1, the CDR3 gives the full variable domain: DVKVTQSSRYLVKRTGEKVFLECVQDMDHENMFWYRQDPGLGLRLIYFSYDVKMKEKGDIPEGYSVSREKKERFSLILESASTNQTSMYLCASRASGRTYNEQFFGPGTRLTVL.

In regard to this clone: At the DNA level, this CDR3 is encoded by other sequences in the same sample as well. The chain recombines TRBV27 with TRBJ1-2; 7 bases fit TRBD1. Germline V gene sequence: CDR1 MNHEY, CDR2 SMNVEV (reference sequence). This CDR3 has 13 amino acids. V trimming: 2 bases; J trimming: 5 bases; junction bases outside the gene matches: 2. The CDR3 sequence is CASSLAGGYGYTF. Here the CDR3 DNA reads TGTGCCAGCAGTTTAGCAGGGGGTTATGGCTACACCTTC.

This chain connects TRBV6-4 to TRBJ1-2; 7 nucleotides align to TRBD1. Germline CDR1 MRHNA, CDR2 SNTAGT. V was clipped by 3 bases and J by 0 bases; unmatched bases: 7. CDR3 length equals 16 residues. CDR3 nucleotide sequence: TGTGCCAGCAGTGATTGGCAGGGGGACACTAACTATGGCTACACCTTC. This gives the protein CASSDWQGDTNYGYTF.

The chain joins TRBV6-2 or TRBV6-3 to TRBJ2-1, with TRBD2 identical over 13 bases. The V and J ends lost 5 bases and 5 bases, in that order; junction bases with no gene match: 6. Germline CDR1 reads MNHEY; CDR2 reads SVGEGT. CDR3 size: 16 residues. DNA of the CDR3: TGTGCCAGCAGTCGGTCGGGACTAGCGGGGAACAATGAGCAGTTCTTC. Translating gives CASSRSGLAGNNEQFF.

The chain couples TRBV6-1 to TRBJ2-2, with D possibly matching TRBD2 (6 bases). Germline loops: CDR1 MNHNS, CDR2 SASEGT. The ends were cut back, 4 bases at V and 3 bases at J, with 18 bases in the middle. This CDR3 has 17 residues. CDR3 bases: TGTGCCAGCAGTGCCCGCCGGGGGAACTCTCACACCGGGGAGCTGTTTTTT. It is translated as CASSARRGNSHTGELFF.

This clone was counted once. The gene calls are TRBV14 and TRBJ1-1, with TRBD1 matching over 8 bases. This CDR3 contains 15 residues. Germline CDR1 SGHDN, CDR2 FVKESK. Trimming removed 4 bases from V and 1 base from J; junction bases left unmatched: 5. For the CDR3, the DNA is TGTGCCAGCAGCCGAAGGACAGGGAGGAACACTGAAGCTTTCTTT. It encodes CASSRRTGRNTEAFF.

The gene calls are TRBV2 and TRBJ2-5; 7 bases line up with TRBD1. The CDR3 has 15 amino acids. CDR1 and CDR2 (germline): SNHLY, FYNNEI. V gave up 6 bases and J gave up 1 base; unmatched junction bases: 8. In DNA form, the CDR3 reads TGTGCCAGCAGGGTACAGGGGCGCCCCCAAGAGACCCAGTACTTC. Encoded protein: CASRVQGRPQETQYF.

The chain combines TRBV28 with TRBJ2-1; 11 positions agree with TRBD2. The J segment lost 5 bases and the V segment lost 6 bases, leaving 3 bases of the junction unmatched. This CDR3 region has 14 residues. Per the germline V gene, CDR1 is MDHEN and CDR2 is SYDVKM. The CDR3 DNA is TGTGCCAGCAGCCTAGCGGGAGGTAACAATGAGCAGTTCTTC. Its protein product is CASSLAGGNNEQFF.

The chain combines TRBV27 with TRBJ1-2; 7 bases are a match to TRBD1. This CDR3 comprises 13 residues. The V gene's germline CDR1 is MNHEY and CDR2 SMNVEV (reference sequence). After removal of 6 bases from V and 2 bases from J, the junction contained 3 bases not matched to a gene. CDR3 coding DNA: TGTGCCAGCAGACCGGACAGGAACTATGGCTACACCTTC. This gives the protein CASRPDRNYGYTF.

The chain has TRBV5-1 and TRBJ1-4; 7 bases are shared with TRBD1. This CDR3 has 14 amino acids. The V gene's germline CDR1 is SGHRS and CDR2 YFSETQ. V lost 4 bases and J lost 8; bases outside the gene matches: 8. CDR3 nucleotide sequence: TGCGCCAGCAGCCCTAGGGACAGTGTCGAAAAACTGTTTTTT. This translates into CASSPRDSVEKLFF.

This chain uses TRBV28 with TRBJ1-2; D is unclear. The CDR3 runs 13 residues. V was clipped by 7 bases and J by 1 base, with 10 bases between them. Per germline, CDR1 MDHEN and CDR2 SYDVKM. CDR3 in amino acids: CASMEGFNYGYTF. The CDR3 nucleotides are TGTGCCAGCATGGAGGGTTTTAACTATGGCTACACCTTC.

CDR3 sequence: CATSGGQMPYGYTF. CDR3 DNA: TGTGCCACCAGTGGTGGACAAATGCCCTATGGCTACACCTTC. V usage is TRBV24-1 and J usage is TRBJ1-2; TRBD1 is a possible D gene (5 bases). Per the germline V gene, CDR1 is KGHDR and CDR2 is SFDVKD. The CDR3 totals 14 residues. V lost 5 bases and J lost 4, with 13 bases in between.

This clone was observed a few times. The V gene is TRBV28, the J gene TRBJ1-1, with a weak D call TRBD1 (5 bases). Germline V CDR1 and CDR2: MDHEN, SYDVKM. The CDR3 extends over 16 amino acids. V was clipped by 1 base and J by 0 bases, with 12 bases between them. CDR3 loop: CASSLLVGLMNTEAFF. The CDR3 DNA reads TGTGCCAGCAGTTTATTGGTGGGGCTAATGAACACTGAAGCTTTCTTT.

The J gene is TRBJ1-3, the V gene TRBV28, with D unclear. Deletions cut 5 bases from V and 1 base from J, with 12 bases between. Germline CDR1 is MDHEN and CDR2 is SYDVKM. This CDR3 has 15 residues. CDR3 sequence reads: CASSGQVSSGNTIYF. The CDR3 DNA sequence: TGTGCCAGCAGTGGGCAGGTCTCGTCTGGAAACACCATATATTTT.

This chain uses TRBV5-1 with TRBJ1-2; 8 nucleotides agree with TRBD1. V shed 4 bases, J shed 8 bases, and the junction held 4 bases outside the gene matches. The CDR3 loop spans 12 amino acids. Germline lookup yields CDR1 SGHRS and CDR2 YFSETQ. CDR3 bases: TGCGCCAGCAGCCCGGACAGGGAGGGCTACACCTTC. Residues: CASSPDREGYTF. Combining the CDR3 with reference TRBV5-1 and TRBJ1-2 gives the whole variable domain KAGVTQTPRYLIKTRGQQVTLSCSPISGHRSVSWYQQTPGQGLQFLFEYFSETQRNKGNFPGRFSGRQFSNSRSEMNVSTLELGDSALYLCASSPDREGYTFGSGTRLTVV.

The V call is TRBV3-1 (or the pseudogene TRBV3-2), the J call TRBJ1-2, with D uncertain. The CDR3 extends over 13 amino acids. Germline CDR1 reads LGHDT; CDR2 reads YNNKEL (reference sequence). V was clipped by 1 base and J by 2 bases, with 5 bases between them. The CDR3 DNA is TGTGCCAGCAGCCAAGTACGGAACTATGGCTACACCTTC. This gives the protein CASSQVRNYGYTF.

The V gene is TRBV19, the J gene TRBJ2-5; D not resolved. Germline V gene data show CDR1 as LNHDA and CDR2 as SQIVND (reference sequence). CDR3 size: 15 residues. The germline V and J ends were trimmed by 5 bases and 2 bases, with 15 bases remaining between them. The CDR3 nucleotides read TGTGCCAGTAGTCTAGGCGCCCTCCGACAAGAGACCCAGTACTTC. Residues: CASSLGALRQETQYF. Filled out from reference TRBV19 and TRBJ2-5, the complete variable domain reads DGGITQSPKYLFRKEGQNVTLSCEQNLNHDAMYWYRQDPGQGLRLIYYSQIVNDFQKGDIAEGYSVSREKKESFPLTVTSAQKNPTAFYLCASSLGALRQETQYFGPGTRLLVL.

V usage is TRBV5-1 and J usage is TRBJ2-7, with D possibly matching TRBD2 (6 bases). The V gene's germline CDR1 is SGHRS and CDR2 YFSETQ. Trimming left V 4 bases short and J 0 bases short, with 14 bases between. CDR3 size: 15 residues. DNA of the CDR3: TGCGCCAGCAGCCTTCGGGGTAGCGGCTCCTACGAGCAGTACTTC. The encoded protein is CASSLRGSGSYEQYF.

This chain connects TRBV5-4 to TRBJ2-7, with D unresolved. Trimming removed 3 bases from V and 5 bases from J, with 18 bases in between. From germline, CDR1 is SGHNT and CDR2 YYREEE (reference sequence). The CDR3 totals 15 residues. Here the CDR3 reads CASSSGPQFPDEQYF. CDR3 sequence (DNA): TGTGCCAGCAGCTCTGGGCCTCAATTCCCCGACGAGCAGTACTTC. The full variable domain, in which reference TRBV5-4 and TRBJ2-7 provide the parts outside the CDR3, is ETGVTQSPTHLIKTRGQQVTLRCSSQSGHNTVSWYQQALGQGPQFIFQYYREEENGRGNFPPRFSGLQFPNYSSELNVNALELDDSALYLCASSSGPQFPDEQYFGPGTRLTVT.

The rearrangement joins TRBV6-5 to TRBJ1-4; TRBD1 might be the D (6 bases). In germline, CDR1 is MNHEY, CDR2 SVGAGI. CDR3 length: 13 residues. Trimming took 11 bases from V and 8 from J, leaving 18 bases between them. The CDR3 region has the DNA TGTGCCGCCTCAGGGGCGCAGGGGGAAAAACTGTTTTTT. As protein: CAASGAQGEKLFF.

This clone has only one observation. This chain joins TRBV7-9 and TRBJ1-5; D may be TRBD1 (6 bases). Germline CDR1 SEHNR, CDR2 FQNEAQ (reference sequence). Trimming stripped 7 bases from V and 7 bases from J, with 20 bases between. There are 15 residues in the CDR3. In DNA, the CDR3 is TGTGCCAGCACCAAGGGGGGGGAGAGGGGCCAGCCCCAGCATTTT. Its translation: CASTKGGERGQPQHF. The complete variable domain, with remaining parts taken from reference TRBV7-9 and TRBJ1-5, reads DTGVSQNPRHKITKRGQNVTFRCDPISEHNRLYWYRQTLGQGPEFLTYFQNEAQLEKSRLLSDRFSAERPKGSFSTLEIQRTEQGDSAMYLCASTKGGERGQPQHFGDGTRLSIL.

The CDR3 bases are TGTGCCAGCAGCCAATCCTTTAGCGGGGGGGCCTCCTACGAGCAGTACTTC. Translating it yields CASSQSFSGGASYEQYF. The rearrangement joins TRBV3-1 (or the pseudogene TRBV3-2) to TRBJ2-7; 11 nucleotides align to TRBD2. Trimming at V came to 2 bases and at J to 0 bases, leaving 6 bases not matched to a gene. This CDR3 has 17 amino acids. Germline CDR1 reads LGHDT; CDR2 reads YNNKEL (reference sequence).

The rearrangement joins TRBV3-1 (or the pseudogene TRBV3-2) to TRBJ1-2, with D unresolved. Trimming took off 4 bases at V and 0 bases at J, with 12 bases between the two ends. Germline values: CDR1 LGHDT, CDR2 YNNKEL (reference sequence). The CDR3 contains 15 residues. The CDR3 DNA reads TGTGCCAGCAGCCCCGACTGGAGATCTAACTATGGCTACACCTTC. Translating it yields CASSPDWRSNYGYTF.